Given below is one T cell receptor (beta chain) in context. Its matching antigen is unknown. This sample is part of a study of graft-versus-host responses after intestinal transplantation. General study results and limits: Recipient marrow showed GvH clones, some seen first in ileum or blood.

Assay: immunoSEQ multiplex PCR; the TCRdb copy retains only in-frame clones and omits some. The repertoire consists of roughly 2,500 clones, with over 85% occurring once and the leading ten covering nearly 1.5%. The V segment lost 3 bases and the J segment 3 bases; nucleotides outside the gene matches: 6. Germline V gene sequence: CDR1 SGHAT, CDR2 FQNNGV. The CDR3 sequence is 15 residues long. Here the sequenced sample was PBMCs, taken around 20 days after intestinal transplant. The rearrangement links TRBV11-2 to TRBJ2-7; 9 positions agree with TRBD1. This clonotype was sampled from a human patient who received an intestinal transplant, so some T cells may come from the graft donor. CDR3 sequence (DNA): TGTGCCAGCAGCTTCGCCGGGACAGGGAACTACGAGCAGTACTTC. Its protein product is CASSFAGTGNYEQYF.